This T cell receptor beta chain was captured in a study of cytomegalovirus exposure and HLA in healthy donors. 13 Jbeta primers and 60 Vbeta primers were used for the PCR. Profiling relied on immunoSEQ multiplex PCR, and the TCRdb table lists in-frame clones only, not all of them. The sample has over 200,000 clones; roughly 90% are singletons. Germline lookup yields CDR1 LGHNA and CDR2 YNFKEQ. The trim removed 3 bases at V and 9 bases at J, leaving 15 bases unmatched. The CDR3 is made up of 18 amino acids. Material: PBMCs. The chain links TRBV4-2 to TRBJ1-6, with 9 bases that match TRBD1. The TCR sequence derives from a woman aged 18-29 years in good health and CMV-seronegative. The CDR3, as DNA: TGTGCCAGCAGCCACCCATTACGGGACAGGGTTGCATCTTCACCCCTCCACTTT. It yields the protein CASSHPLRDRVASSPLHF.